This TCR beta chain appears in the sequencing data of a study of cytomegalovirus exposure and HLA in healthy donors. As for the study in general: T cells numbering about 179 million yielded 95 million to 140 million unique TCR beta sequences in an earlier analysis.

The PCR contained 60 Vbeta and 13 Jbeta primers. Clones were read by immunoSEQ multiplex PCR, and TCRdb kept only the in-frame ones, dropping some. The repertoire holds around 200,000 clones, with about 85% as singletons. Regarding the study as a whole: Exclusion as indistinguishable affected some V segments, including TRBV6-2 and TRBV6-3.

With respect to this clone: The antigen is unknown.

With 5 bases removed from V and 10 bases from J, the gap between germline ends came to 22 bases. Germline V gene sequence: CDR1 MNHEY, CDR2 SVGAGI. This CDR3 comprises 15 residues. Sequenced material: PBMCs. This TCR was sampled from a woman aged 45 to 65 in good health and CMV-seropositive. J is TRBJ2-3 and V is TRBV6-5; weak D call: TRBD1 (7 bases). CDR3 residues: CASSVSGDWTGAQYF. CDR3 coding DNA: TGTGCCAGCAGTGTGTCGGGGGATTGGACAGGCGCGCAGTATTTT.